This T cell receptor beta chain was retrieved from a study of T cell responses to AZD1222 COVID-19 vaccine. Broader study findings: Two AZD1222 administrations were followed by greater Spike-specific TCR breadth and depth.

Using immunoSEQ multiplex PCR, the repertoire was profiled, and TCRdb retains in-frame clones only, with some absent. The repertoire holds 25,000 to 35,000 clones, with 78% as singletons. Looked up from germline, CDR1 is MDHEN and CDR2 is SYDVKM. The CDR3 is 17 residues long. With 4 bases clipped from V and 8 bases from J, the junction kept 16 bases outside the gene matches. This clone showed up just once. The antigen remains unidentified. V and J are TRBV28 and TRBJ2-1; 8 nucleotides match TRBD2. The sample was peripheral blood, taken on day 0 of AZD1222 vaccination. The TCR comes from an adult in good health. The DNA of the CDR3 is TGTGCCAGCAGTTCCCGCCGAGGAAGCGGGAGTCTCGATGAGCAGTTCTTC. Translated, it gives CASSSRRGSGSLDEQFF.